Reported below is one TCR beta chain. This receptor's antigen is unknown. Per-nucleotide qualities are absent, and no much larger clonotype sits a single base away. The data originate from a study of shared clonotypes between healthy human individuals (TCRdb year 2020). Notes on the research overall: The cohort included a few men and a couple of women between 18 and 49 years of age. For each donor, three plates each were used for CD4 naive and CD4 memory, two plates were used for CD8 naive, and one plate was used for CD8 memory. Libraries were prepared and TCR repertoires were sequenced by different laboratories using diverse techniques, in order to increase sequencing depth and limit assay-specific biases. Leukapheresis yielded between about 0.85 and 10 billion PBMCs per donor. To estimate repertoire size and how much clonotype sharing occurs between individuals, the study deeply sequenced the blood TCR repertoires of five healthy adults. Here is what the overall study found, with its caveats: Sampling was restricted to blood, and TCR repertoires in tissue are likely to differ from TCR repertoires in blood. Pairwise subsampling indicated that sequencing depth was expected to affect the degree of clonotype sharing among donors. Even with the large sequencing depth, rarefaction of the sorted-subset datasets indicated that sequencing was incomplete. Higher generation probabilities were observed for clonotypes shared by all four sorted-subset donors than for non-shared clonotypes. Naive subsets generally had larger estimated clonotype richness than memory subsets did. Because the study included only a small number of donors, the genetic and exposure-history diversity represented was limited. Sharing across a few donors was observed for approximately 5% of naive CD4, 3% to 3.5% of naive CD8, 2% to 2.5% of memory CD4, and approximately 0.41% of memory CD8 clonotypes.

The donors were healthy, HIV-negative adults who had no recently reported acute infections or vaccinations. Every donor was a Caucasian adult living in Nashville, Tennessee, USA. CD4+ T cells were enriched by magnetic negative selection, after which naive cells were positively selected on CD45RA and the negative fraction was taken as the memory subset. Blood was obtained by leukapheresis, after which PBMCs were separated by Ficoll-Histopaque density gradient centrifugation and cryopreserved in liquid nitrogen vapor phase. Analytical flow cytometry was used to check the purity and quantity of each magnetically sorted T cell population. Genomic DNA was isolated from every sorted fraction and measured by UV absorbance on a Nanodrop 2000c. TCR CDR3 regions were amplified from genomic DNA by multiplex PCR using the deep immunoSEQ assay. For each cell subset, the extracted genomic DNA was distributed evenly across all wells of several immunoSEQ 96-well plates, and each plate served as one replicate. For sorted subsets, around 0.2 ug of genomic DNA, equivalent to roughly 33,000 T cell genomes, went into each replicate PCR. Purified libraries were quantified with a Qubit 3.0 fluorometer, sized on a Bioanalyzer 2100, and re-quantified with the KAPA Library Quantification kit. Every immunoSEQ 96-well plate was sequenced on a separate single-read 150-cycle Illumina NextSeq 550 flow cell. The authors processed their data as follows. Because the immunoSEQ output held only junctional sequences and lacked quality scores, the filtering could not match the filtering applied to full-length reads. Sequences were annotated with PyIR, a Python wrapper for IgBLAST v1.9, and V/J genes and CDR3 were assigned using IMGT germline references. Reads with weak V/J assignments (E-value above 1e-6), missing CDR3, stop codons, out-of-frame junctions, or ambiguous translated residues were removed. V3J clonotypes were defined as sequences sharing an identical inferred V gene, J gene, and CDR3 amino acid sequence. The percentage overlap between two repertoires was calculated by dividing the number of shared unique clonotypes by the size of the smaller repertoire. RTK rarefaction, the Chao1 estimator, and Recon v2.1 estimates of unobserved clonotypes were used to assess repertoire richness. Generation probabilities were computed with OLGA for all TCRbeta clonotypes obtained by the gDNA method from four donors. TCRdb retrieved this table from immuneACCESS and kept in-frame rearrangements only. Not all clones are present; in checked studies, unresolved V genes account for under half, and no reason is known for the remainder. That table gives V, J and clone size, and the DNA gave D and trimming. This sample lists roughly 1,100,000 clones; approximately 76% were detected once. The ten largest clones take up approximately 1.5% of the sample.

The TCR originated in a man between 18 and 35 years old in good health. Sequencing was carried out using memory CD4+ T cells sorted from blood. The cell subset or site label for this specimen denotes: CD45RA-negative fraction.

In nucleotides, the sequence is TGTGCCAGCAGCTTATTCGGCGGGGACACCGGGGAGCTGTTTTTT. It translates to CASSLFGGDTGELFF. The sequence joins TRBV7-8 to TRBJ2-2, and the D gene may be TRBD2, 6 bases matching. CDR1 SGHVS and CDR2 FQNEAQ are derived from the germline V gene. The CDR3 contains 15 residues, cysteine and phenylalanine counted. Only the CDR3 DNA stays, 45 bases, in frame from base 1. Relative to germline, V is 2 bases shorter and J is 3 bases shorter, with 10 bases between their ends.